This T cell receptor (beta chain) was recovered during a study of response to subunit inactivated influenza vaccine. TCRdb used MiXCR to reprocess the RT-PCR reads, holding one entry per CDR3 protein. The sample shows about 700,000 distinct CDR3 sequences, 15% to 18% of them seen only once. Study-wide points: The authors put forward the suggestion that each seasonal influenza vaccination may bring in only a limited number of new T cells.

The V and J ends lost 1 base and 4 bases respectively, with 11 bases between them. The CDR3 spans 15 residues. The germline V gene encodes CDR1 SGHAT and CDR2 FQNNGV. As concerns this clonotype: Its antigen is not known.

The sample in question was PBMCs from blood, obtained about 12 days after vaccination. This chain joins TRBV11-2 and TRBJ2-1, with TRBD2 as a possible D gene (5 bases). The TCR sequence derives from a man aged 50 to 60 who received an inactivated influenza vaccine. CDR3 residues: CASSLVAEEYNEQFF. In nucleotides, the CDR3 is TGTGCCAGCAGCTTAGTTGCGGAGGAGTACAATGAGCAGTTCTTC.